This TCR beta chain was captured in a study of T-cell memory formation after mild COVID-19. General study findings and limits: Among clones contracting day 15 to 85, CD4/CD8 was balanced, whereas later expanders leaned CD4+. Shrinking CD4+ clones resided mostly in CM and EM, and CD8+ ones in EMRA.

TCR alpha and TCR beta cDNA libraries with sample barcodes and UMIs came from 5'RACE using constant-segment primers. TCRdb analysed the 5' RACE reads with MiXCR anew, one entry per CDR3 protein. The profile shows around 50,000 distinct CDR3 sequences, about 12% of them singletons. CDR1 is MDHEN, CDR2 SYDVKM, per germline. V lost 6 bases and J 2 bases, leaving 9 bases between the germline ends. The CDR3 sequence is 13 residues long. With regard to this clonotype: What it recognizes is unknown.

This receptor was obtained from a man aged 18 to 30 who had mild COVID-19 (a few samples of this study predate the infection). Cell type and time point are not known. J is TRBJ2-3 and V is TRBV28, with D possibly being TRBD2 (5 bases). The sequenced sample consisted of PBMCs or a T cell subset sorted from them (not recorded which). The CDR3 sequence is CASSSGVTDTQYF. For the CDR3, the DNA is TGTGCCAGCAGCTCCGGGGTCACAGATACGCAGTATTTT.